These 9 T cell receptor beta chains were sequenced from one sample in a study of T cells after yellow fever vaccination. TCRdb ran MiXCR on the 5' RACE reads and lists one entry per CDR3 protein. In the table there are about 340,000 distinct CDR3 sequences, approximately 4.2% of which are singletons. Sequenced material: PBMCs, taken 5 days after the yellow fever booster vaccination. Receptors originate from a young man who received the YFV17D yellow fever vaccine.

This clonotype has only a few counts. The chain has TRBV7-2 and TRBJ2-2; 9 bases map to TRBD2. In germline, CDR1 is SGHTA, CDR2 FQGNSA. CDR3 size: 15 residues. The V segment lost 4 bases and the J segment 3 bases; nucleotides outside the gene matches: 3. CDR3 sequence (DNA): TGTGCCAGCAGCTGGCGCGGGGGGGACACCGGGGAGCTGTTTTTT. This codes for CASSWRGGDTGELFF.

This clonotype occurred a few times. The rearrangement links TRBV18 to TRBJ2-7; TRBD1 matches 9 bases. Germline V gene lookup returns CDR1 KGHSH and CDR2 LQKENI. The junction had 6 bases not matched to a gene; V was cut back by 4 bases and J by 2 bases. This CDR3 is built from 15 residues. CDR3 amino acids: CASSLSQGAAYEQYF. For the CDR3, the DNA is TGTGCCAGCTCACTCTCACAGGGGGCCGCCTACGAGCAGTACTTC. The full variable domain, with the rest looked up from reference TRBV18 and TRBJ2-7, is NAGVMQNPRHLVRRRGQEARLRCSPMKGHSHVYWYRQLPEEGLKFMVYLQKENIIDESGMPKERFSAEFPKEGPSILRIQQVVRGDSAAYFCASSLSQGAAYEQYFGPGTRLTVT.

This clonotype appeared a few times. The chain couples TRBV12-3 or TRBV12-4 to TRBJ2-1; TRBD1 matches 9 bases. The CDR3 contains 15 residues. The V gene end was trimmed by 10 bases and the J gene end by 3 bases; junction bases not matched to a gene: 10. The CDR3 here is CAIILQGANYNEQFF. CDR3 sequence (DNA): TGTGCCATCATATTACAGGGGGCCAACTACAATGAGCAGTTCTTC.

This clonotype has a handful of counts. The V and J genes are TRBV12-3 or TRBV12-4 and TRBJ1-5; TRBD1 is a possible D gene (5 bases). The CDR3 loop spans 14 amino acids. The ends were cut back, 5 bases at V and 1 base at J, with 9 bases in the middle. This chain's CDR3 is CASSTEGSNQPQHF. Written as DNA, the CDR3 is TGTGCCAGCAGTACTGAGGGGAGCAATCAGCCCCAGCATTTT.

In its sample, this clonotype was seen a few times. This chain connects TRBV19 to TRBJ2-7; the D gene is possibly TRBD1 (6 bases). The germline V gene has CDR1 LNHDA and CDR2 SQIVND (reference sequence). CDR3 length equals 14 residues. The ends were cut back, 5 bases at V and 2 bases at J, with 13 bases in the middle. The CDR3 reads CASSSWTVPYEQYF. DNA of the CDR3: TGTGCCAGTAGTTCCTGGACAGTCCCCTACGAGCAGTACTTC. The full variable domain, its missing parts supplied by reference TRBV19 and TRBJ2-7, is DGGITQSPKYLFRKEGQNVTLSCEQNLNHDAMYWYRQDPGQGLRLIYYSQIVNDFQKGDIAEGYSVSREKKESFPLTVTSAQKNPTAFYLCASSSWTVPYEQYFGPGTRLTVT.

This clonotype was detected ten times or more. The chain has TRBV18 and TRBJ2-2, with TRBD1 identical over 7 bases. With V trimmed by 6 bases and J by 6 bases, 4 bases remained unmatched. CDR3 length: 13 residues. Germline values: CDR1 KGHSH, CDR2 LQKENI. This CDR3 reads CASSSTGAGELFF. The CDR3, as DNA: TGTGCCAGCTCGTCAACAGGGGCCGGGGAGCTGTTTTTT.

The sample holds many counts of this clonotype. The chain couples TRBV20-1 to TRBJ2-1; TRBD2 agrees at 9 bases. In germline, CDR1 is DFQATT, CDR2 SNEGSKA (reference sequence). There are 14 residues in the CDR3. The junction had 2 bases not matched to a gene; V was cut back by 5 bases and J by 0 bases. The CDR3 DNA follows: TGCAGTGCTTATAGCGGGGGCTCCTACAATGAGCAGTTCTTC. Its protein is CSAYSGGSYNEQFF.

This clonotype was seen a few times. The genes are TRBV4-1 and TRBJ2-3; 9 bases line up with TRBD1. The CDR3 covers 15 residues. V lost 1 base and J lost 5; bases outside the gene matches: 4. Germline V CDR1 and CDR2: MGHRA, YSYEKL. The CDR3 DNA follows: TGCGCCAGCAGCCAAGCCGGGACAGGGTTAGATACGCAGTATTTT. It codes for CASSQAGTGLDTQYF.

This clonotype was recorded a few times. The chain couples TRBV5-1 to TRBJ1-1; 7 bases fit TRBD1. The CDR3 has 15 residues. The germline V gene encodes CDR1 SGHRS and CDR2 YFSETQ. J gave up 2 bases and V 7 bases, and 11 bases lay outside the gene matches. The CDR3 is CASGQRDSQNTEAFF. The CDR3, as DNA: TGCGCCAGCGGACAACGGGACAGCCAAAACACTGAAGCTTTCTTT.